This is a list of T cell receptor beta chains from one sample in a study of cytomegalovirus exposure and HLA in healthy donors. Here immunoSEQ multiplex PCR was the method, and the copy in TCRdb shows in-frame clones only, minus some. The sample holds roughly 120,000 clones; approximately 80% are singletons and the top ten take roughly 2%. The sample consisted of PBMCs. The receptors derive from a man aged 45-65 years in good health and CMV-seronegative. CDR3s include the opening cysteine and the closing phenylalanine or tryptophan. Each record gives: clone size, D gene, V gene, J gene, CDR3 protein, CDR3 DNA. The D gene is left open where the match is weak. Not every row has a clone size; where given, it reads once, few, many or a size class.

NA	NA	TRBV4-3	TRBJ1-3	CASSQERAQYSGNTIYF	TGCGCCAGCAGCCAAGAAAGAGCCCAATACTCTGGAAACACCATATATTTT
NA	NA	TRBV2	TRBJ1-1	CASTLSQNTEAFF	TGTGCCAGCACCCTAAGTCAGAACACTGAAGCTTTCTTT
NA	TRBD1	TRBV5-1	TRBJ1-2	CASSAGQLYGYTF	TGCGCCAGCAGCGCGGGACAGCTCTATGGCTACACCTTC
NA	NA	TRBV13	TRBJ2-5	CASSLAPTGSPGETQYF	TGTGCCAGCAGCTTGGCCCCGACAGGCTCCCCGGGGGAGACCCAGTACTTC
few	NA	TRBV5-1	TRBJ1-2	CASSATGLTNYGYTF	TGCGCCAGCAGCGCCACAGGTCTTACTAACTATGGCTACACCTTC
NA	TRBD1	TRBV7-9	TRBJ1-1	CASSFPPHTGGITEAFF	TGTGCCAGCAGCTTTCCCCCCCACACAGGGGGCATCACTGAAGCTTTCTTT
once	NA	TRBV13	TRBJ2-3	CASSPRLEGTDTQYF	TGTGCCAGCAGCCCGCGACTAGAGGGCACAGATACGCAGTATTTT
NA	NA	TRBV7-9	TRBJ1-2	CASSLEGVHYGYTF	TGTGCCAGCAGCTTAGAAGGGGTTCATTATGGCTACACCTTC
NA	NA	TRBV15	TRBJ1-5	CATSAGGDQPQHF	TGTGCCACCAGCGCGGGGGGGGATCAGCCCCAGCATTTT
NA	NA	TRBV10-2	TRBJ1-5	CASSERDSNQPQHF	TGCGCCAGCAGTGAGCGGGATAGCAATCAGCCCCAGCATTTT
NA	NA	TRBV6-1	TRBJ1-2	CASSPARGYGYTF	TGTGCCAGCAGTCCCGCCCGAGGCTATGGCTACACCTTC
NA	TRBD1	TRBV7-8	TRBJ2-7	CASSPDRALGYEQYF	TGTGCCAGCAGCCCAGACAGGGCCCTGGGGTACGAGCAGTACTTC
NA	TRBD1	TRBV6-4	TRBJ2-3	CASSPDRATDTQYF	TGTGCCAGCAGTCCCGACAGGGCCACAGATACGCAGTATTTT
NA	NA	TRBV7-9	TRBJ1-3	CASSFWSSLSGNTIYF	TGTGCCAGCAGCTTCTGGAGCAGCCTCTCTGGAAACACCATATATTTT
few	NA	TRBV2	TRBJ1-1	CASSIRSEAFF	TGTGCCAGCAGTATTAGATCTGAAGCTTTCTTT
NA	TRBD1	TRBV2	TRBJ2-4	CASSGTGTKNIQYF	TGTGCCAGCAGTGGGACAGGAACCAAAAACATTCAGTACTTC
few	TRBD1	TRBV25-1	TRBJ2-1	CASSRGQVEQFF	TGTGCCAGCAGCCGGGGACAGGTTGAGCAGTTCTTC
NA	NA	TRBV4-1	TRBJ1-1	CASSQAPGVWGTEAFF	TGCGCCAGCAGCCAAGCCCCAGGGGTTTGGGGGACTGAAGCTTTCTTT
once	NA	TRBV6-5	TRBJ2-7	CASSYSRYEQYF	TGTGCCAGCAGTTACTCGAGGTACGAGCAGTACTTC
NA	TRBD1	TRBV7-2	TRBJ1-2	CASSLERQGGGYTF	TGTGCCAGCAGCTTAGAAAGACAGGGAGGCGGCTACACCTTC
NA	NA	TRBV15	TRBJ2-2	CATSRDTEPGELFF	TGTGCCACCAGCAGAGATACAGAGCCCGGGGAGCTGTTTTTT
NA	NA	TRBV4-2	TRBJ2-6	CASSQVMEGRGSGANVLTF	TGTGCCAGCAGCCAAGTCATGGAGGGGCGGGGCTCTGGGGCCAACGTCCTGACTTTC
few	TRBD1	TRBV6-4	TRBJ1-1	CASSRAGGITEAFF	TGTGCCAGCAGTAGGGCAGGGGGGATCACTGAAGCTTTCTTT
NA	TRBD2	TRBV5-4	TRBJ2-5	CASSPSGGEETQYF	TGTGCCAGCAGCCCTAGCGGGGGGGAAGAGACCCAGTACTTC
NA	NA	TRBV4-2	TRBJ1-1	CASSPRDMNTEAFF	TGTGCCAGCAGCCCCCGGGACATGAACACTGAAGCTTTCTTT
NA	TRBD1	TRBV7-9	TRBJ1-1	CASSPGGLVTEAFF	TGTGCCAGCAGCCCAGGGGGTTTGGTTACTGAAGCTTTCTTT
NA	TRBD2	TRBV5-1	TRBJ2-1	CASSSSGGAYNEQFF	TGCGCCAGCAGCTCGAGCGGGGGGGCCTACAATGAGCAGTTCTTC
NA	TRBD1	TRBV15	TRBJ1-2	CATSRGTGGNYGYTF	TGTGCCACCAGCAGGGGGACAGGGGGCAACTATGGCTACACCTTC
NA	NA	TRBV2	TRBJ1-5	CASRASARVQPQHF	TGTGCCAGCAGGGCCTCGGCACGGGTTCAGCCCCAGCATTTT
NA	TRBD2	TRBV11-3	TRBJ2-3	CASSLGGGATDTQYF	TGTGCCAGCAGCTTGGGCGGGGGGGCGACAGATACGCAGTATTTT
NA	TRBD1	TRBV7-9	TRBJ1-2	CASSSRQGESGYTF	TGTGCCAGCAGCTCCAGACAGGGGGAAAGTGGCTACACCTTC
NA	TRBD2	TRBV9	TRBJ2-3	CASSVEPAGGFTDTQYF	TGTGCCAGCAGCGTAGAGCCGGCGGGGGGGTTTACAGATACGCAGTATTTT
few	TRBD1	TRBV5-1	TRBJ1-1	CASSSRQGGTEAFF	TGCGCCAGCAGCAGCCGACAGGGAGGCACTGAAGCTTTCTTT
NA	TRBD2	TRBV7-2	TRBJ2-2	CASSLGWTSATGELFF	TGTGCCAGCAGCTTAGGATGGACTAGCGCCACCGGGGAGCTGTTTTTT
NA	TRBD2	TRBV4-1	TRBJ2-1	CASSFERGGRDEQFF	TGCGCCAGCAGCTTTGAGCGGGGGGGCCGGGATGAGCAGTTCTTC
NA	NA	TRBV6-6	TRBJ1-6	CASSYTGVDNSPLHF	TGTGCCAGCAGTTATACGGGAGTCGATAATTCACCCCTCCACTTT
NA	NA	TRBV11-2	TRBJ1-2	CASSLSPSAGANYGYTF	TGTGCCAGCAGCTTATCCCCTTCGGCGGGAGCTAACTATGGCTACACCTTC
NA	NA	TRBV10-3	TRBJ1-4	CAISEGGVNEKLFF	TGTGCCATCAGTGAAGGGGGGGTTAATGAAAAACTGTTTTTT
few	NA	TRBV6-1	TRBJ1-2	CASSPGGGTLGYTF	TGTGCCAGCAGCCCGGGCGGGGGGACCCTTGGCTACACCTTC